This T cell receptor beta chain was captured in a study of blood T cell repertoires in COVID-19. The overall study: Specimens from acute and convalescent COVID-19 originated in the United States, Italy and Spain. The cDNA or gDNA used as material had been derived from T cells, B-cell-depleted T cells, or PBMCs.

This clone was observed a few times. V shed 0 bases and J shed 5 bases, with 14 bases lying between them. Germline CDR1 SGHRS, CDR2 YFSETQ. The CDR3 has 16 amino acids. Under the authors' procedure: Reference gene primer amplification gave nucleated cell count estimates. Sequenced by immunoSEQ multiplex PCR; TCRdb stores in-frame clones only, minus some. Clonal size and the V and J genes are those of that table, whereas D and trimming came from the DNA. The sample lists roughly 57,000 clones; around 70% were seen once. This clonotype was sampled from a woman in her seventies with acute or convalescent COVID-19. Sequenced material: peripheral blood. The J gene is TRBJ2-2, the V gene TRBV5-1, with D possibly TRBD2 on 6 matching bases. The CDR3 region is CASSLVEGRATGELFF. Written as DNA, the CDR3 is TGCGCCAGCAGCTTGGTGGAGGGCCGAGCAACCGGGGAGCTGTTTTTT.